These T cell receptor beta chains were read from a single sample in a study of blood T cell repertoires in COVID-19. The table came from immunoSEQ multiplex PCR; TCRdb's copy has only in-frame clones and leaves some out. The sample lists around 180,000 clones; around 80% were seen once. Sequenced: PBMCs or T cells enriched from blood (not recorded which). All receptors derive from a middle-aged man who had recovered from COVID-19. Both conserved end residues are part of each CDR3. A D gene is named only where the DNA matches it firmly. Part of the rows lack a size; the others show once, few, many or a class for expanded clones.

v_gene	j_gene	d_gene	abundance	CDR3nt	CDR3aa
TRBV7-2	TRBJ1-2	-	-	TGTGCCAGCAGCTTAGTATTTTCAGGAGGCTATGGCTACACCTTC	CASSLVFSGGYGYTF
TRBV19	TRBJ1-1	-	-	TGTGCCAGTAGTATACCCCAAACCGGAGGTGGGGAAGCTTTCTTT	CASSIPQTGGGEAFF
TRBV2	TRBJ2-5	-	-	TGTGCCAGCAGTGTGGGGGCCCGTGAGGAGACCCAGTACTTC	CASSVGAREETQYF
TRBV6-5	TRBJ2-1	TRBD2	few	TGTGCCAGCAGGGAGCTAGCGGGGGGGCCGGATGAGCAGTTCTTC	CASRELAGGPDEQFF
TRBV28	TRBJ2-7	-	-	TGTGCCAGCAGATCAGGGAGGTACGAGCAGTACTTC	CASRSGRYEQYF
TRBV29-1	TRBJ2-1	-	-	TGCAGCGTTGGTTACATTGGGGGGATGAGCTCCTACAATGAGCAGTTCTTC	CSVGYIGGMSSYNEQFF
TRBV30	TRBJ1-1	TRBD1	-	TGTGCCTGGGTAAGCCGATTCTTTGGACAGGTGAACACTGAAGCTTTCTTT	CAWVSRFFGQVNTEAFF
TRBV10-2	TRBJ1-1	-	-	TGCGCCAGCAGAGGGGCAGGGGACGAAGCTTTCTTT	CASRGAGDEAFF
TRBV4-1	TRBJ2-7	-	-	TGCGCCAGCAGCCTCCACGGGGTAGCGGACGAGCAGTACTTC	CASSLHGVADEQYF
TRBV6-5	TRBJ1-2	-	-	TGTGCCAGCAGGGGACATTCGGGGAGAAGCTATGGCTACACCTTC	CASRGHSGRSYGYTF
TRBV3-1/TRBV3-2	TRBJ2-1	TRBD2	-	TGTGCCAGCAGCCAAGGACTAGCGGGAAACAATGAGCAGTTCTTC	CASSQGLAGNNEQFF
TRBV15	TRBJ1-4	-	-	TGTGCCACCAGCAGAGATGGACAGCCTAATGAAAAACTGTTTTTT	CATSRDGQPNEKLFF
TRBV24-1	TRBJ1-1	-	-	TGTGCCACCCTCCCCGAATTTGCAGGGTGTGGAACTGAAGCTTTCTTT	CATLPEFAGCGTEAFF
TRBV5-4	TRBJ2-3	TRBD2	-	TGTGCCAGCAGCTCGGCGGGGGGGCGGACAGATACGCAGTATTTT	CASSSAGGRTDTQYF
TRBV15	TRBJ1-6	-	-	TGTGCCACCAGCAGACCTTTATCACCCCTCCACTTT	CATSRPLSPLHF
TRBV7-2	TRBJ2-1	TRBD2	-	TGTGCCAGCAGCCCCACCATGACTAGCCGGGCTTTCTTC	CASSPTMTSRAFF
TRBV30	TRBJ1-4	-	-	TGTGCCTGGAGTGTACTGACAGCCAATGAAAAACTGTTTTTT	CAWSVLTANEKLFF
TRBV24-1	TRBJ1-4	-	once	TGTGCCACCTCCGCGAGTGCAACTAATGAAAAACTGTTTTTT	CATSASATNEKLFF
TRBV7-9	TRBJ1-3	TRBD1	-	TGTGCCAGCAGCTTAGGAAGGGGGCCCACGGACACCATATATTTT	CASSLGRGPTDTIYF
TRBV7-2	TRBJ1-2	-	-	TGTGCCAGCAGTCTCTACCCCTATGGCTACACCTTC	CASSLYPYGYTF
TRBV25-1	TRBJ2-2	-	-	TGTGCCAGCAGTGACCGGATGGCAGGGGCACCCGGGGAGCTGTTTTTT	CASSDRMAGAPGELFF
TRBV30	TRBJ1-2	-	-	TGTGCCTGGAGTGTCCTCCGGACAAAGAATGGCTACACCTTC	CAWSVLRTKNGYTF
TRBV3-1/TRBV3-2	TRBJ2-7	-	-	TGTGCCAGCAGCCATACCGGGAGCGACTACGAGCAGTACTTC	CASSHTGSDYEQYF
TRBV7-2	TRBJ1-6	-	-	TGTGCCAGCAGCTTAAGCGTCGTAAATTCACCCCTCCACTTT	CASSLSVVNSPLHF
TRBV3-1/TRBV3-2	TRBJ2-5	-	-	TGTGCCAGCAGCCGACAGGCCAACGTGGAGACCCAGTACTTC	CASSRQANVETQYF
TRBV3-1/TRBV3-2	TRBJ2-3	TRBD2	-	TGTGCCAGCAGCCAAGTTAGCGGGGGGCAAACAGATACGCAGTATTTT	CASSQVSGGQTDTQYF
TRBV5-1	TRBJ2-5	-	-	TGCGCCAGCAGCTTGGGCGGCAGGGGAGAGACCCAGTACTTC	CASSLGGRGETQYF
TRBV14	TRBJ1-4	TRBD1	-	TGTGCCAGCAGCCAAGACCTGATAGGGACAGGGTTTGAAAAACTGTTTTTT	CASSQDLIGTGFEKLFF
TRBV10-3	TRBJ1-6	TRBD1	few	TGTGCCATCAGTCAGGGGGCAGGGGATTCACCCCTCCACTTT	CAISQGAGDSPLHF
TRBV12-3/TRBV12-4	TRBJ1-1	-	-	TGTGCCAGCAGTCCCCCAGGGGTTGGAGCTTTCTTT	CASSPPGVGAFF
TRBV7-9	TRBJ2-1	-	-	TGTGCCAGCAGCTTTACAGGGACGCGGTACAATGAGCAGTTCTTC	CASSFTGTRYNEQFF
TRBV2	TRBJ1-5	-	-	TGTGCCAGCACGTTCGACGGGGGATATCAGCCCCAGCATTTT	CASTFDGGYQPQHF
TRBV2	TRBJ1-2	-	once	TGTGCCAGCGGGGGGGCCAGGGGAAGGAATGGCTACACCTTC	CASGGARGRNGYTF
TRBV18	TRBJ2-3	-	-	TGTGCCAGCTCACCGAGGGCAGATACGCAGTATTTT	CASSPRADTQYF
TRBV6-5	TRBJ1-6	-	-	TGTGCCAGCACCTGGGGGGGATATAATTCACCCCTCCACTTT	CASTWGGYNSPLHF
TRBV4-1	TRBJ1-4	-	-	TGCGCCAGCAGCCCGGCGGAGGGGCGGGTTGCAACTAATGAAAAACTGTTTTTT	CASSPAEGRVATNEKLFF
TRBV9	TRBJ1-4	-	-	TGTGCCAGCAGCGCCCTCGGGGATGTGGGAGAAAAACTGTTTTTT	CASSALGDVGEKLFF
TRBV7-2	TRBJ2-5	TRBD2	-	TGTGCCAGCAGCTTAGTAGCGGGCGCACTAGCGGGGGCCAGAGAGACCCAGTACTTC	CASSLVAGALAGARETQYF
TRBV24-1	TRBJ2-7	TRBD2	-	TGTGCCACCAGACAAATAGGGGGACTAGCGGGAGACTGGGCCTACGAGCAGTACTTC	CATRQIGGLAGDWAYEQYF
TRBV4-2	TRBJ2-4	-	-	TGTGCCAGCAGCCACGGGGGGCGGGGTATTACCAAAAACATTCAGTACTTC	CASSHGGRGITKNIQYF
TRBV7-9	TRBJ1-2	TRBD1	-	TGTGCCAGCAGCCAGGACAGGGTGGGGTACGGCTACACCTTC	CASSQDRVGYGYTF
TRBV2	TRBJ2-4	TRBD1	once	TGTGCCAGCAGTATCACAGGGGGTAACACAAACATTCAGTACTTC	CASSITGGNTNIQYF
TRBV5-1	TRBJ1-2	TRBD1	-	TGCGCCAGCAGCTTCGAGGGGGCACACAACGGCTACACCTTC	CASSFEGAHNGYTF
TRBV12-3/TRBV12-4	TRBJ2-5	TRBD1	-	TGTGCCGCCGGCAGGACAGGAAAAGAGACCCAGTACTTC	CAAGRTGKETQYF
TRBV3-1/TRBV3-2	TRBJ1-6	-	few	TGTGCCAGCAGCTGGGACACTAATTCACCCCTCCACTTT	CASSWDTNSPLHF
TRBV29-1	TRBJ1-2	TRBD1	-	TGCAGCGTTGGCGGGACAGGGGATGGCTACACCTTC	CSVGGTGDGYTF